The clone carrying this TCR beta chain was counted once. High-throughput TCR beta sequencing covered peripheral CD8+ and CD4+ T cells. Those who served as multiple sclerosis controls were treatment-naive patients with stable or active relapsing-remitting disease. Through negative isolation, CD4+ and CD8+ T cells were obtained, while TEMRA cells were enriched using FACS. The data stem from a study of CD8 T cells in Susac syndrome. Reverse transcription of 0.5 to 1 ug RNA was carried out with random hexamers. The amplification used immunoSEQ multiplex PCR on TCR beta CDR3; it spanned 54 Vbeta and 13 Jbeta. TCRdb recomputed calls from the immunoSEQ multiplex PCR reads with MiXCR, one row per CDR3 protein. The table shows about 200,000 distinct CDR3 sequences, with about 90% occurring only once. From germline, CDR1 is SGHAT and CDR2 FQNNGV. The CDR3 sequence is 14 residues long. V was cut by 2 bases and J by 14 bases, with 16 bases left in between.

V gene TRBV11-2 combines with J gene TRBJ1-6, with a possible D match to TRBD1 (5 bases). The clonotype originates from a human donor with multiple sclerosis. Specimen: CD8+ T cells from PBMCs. The DNA for the CDR3 is TGTGCCAGCAGCTTATGGGGCCATAATTCGGCCCTCCACTTT. Translated, it gives CASSLWGHNSALHF.